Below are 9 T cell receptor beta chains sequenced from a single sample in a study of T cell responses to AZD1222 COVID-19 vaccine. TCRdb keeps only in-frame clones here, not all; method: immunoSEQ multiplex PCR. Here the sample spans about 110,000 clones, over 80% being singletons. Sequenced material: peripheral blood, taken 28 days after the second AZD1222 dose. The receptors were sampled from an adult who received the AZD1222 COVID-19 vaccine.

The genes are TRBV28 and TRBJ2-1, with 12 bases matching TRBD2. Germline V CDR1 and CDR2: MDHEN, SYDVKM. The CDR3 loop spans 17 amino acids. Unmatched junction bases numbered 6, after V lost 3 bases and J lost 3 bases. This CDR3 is CASSFTSGGSFYNEQFF. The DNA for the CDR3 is TGTGCCAGCAGTTTTACTAGCGGGGGGTCTTTCTACAATGAGCAGTTCTTC. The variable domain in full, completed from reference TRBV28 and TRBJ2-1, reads DVKVTQSSRYLVKRTGEKVFLECVQDMDHENMFWYRQDPGLGLRLIYFSYDVKMKEKGDIPEGYSVSREKKERFSLILESASTNQTSMYLCASSFTSGGSFYNEQFFGPGTRLTVL.

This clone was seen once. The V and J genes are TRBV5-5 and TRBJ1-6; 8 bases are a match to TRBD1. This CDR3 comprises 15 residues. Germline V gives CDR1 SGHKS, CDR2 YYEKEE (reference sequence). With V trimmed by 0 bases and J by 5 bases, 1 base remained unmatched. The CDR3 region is CASSLGQGHNSPLHF. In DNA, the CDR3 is TGTGCCAGCAGCTTGGGACAGGGGCATAATTCACCCCTCCACTTT.

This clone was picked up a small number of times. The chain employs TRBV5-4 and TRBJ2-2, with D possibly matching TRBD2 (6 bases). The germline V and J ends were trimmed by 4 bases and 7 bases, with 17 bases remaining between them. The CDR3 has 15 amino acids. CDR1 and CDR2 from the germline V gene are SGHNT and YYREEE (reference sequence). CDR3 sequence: CASSPTQRANGELFF. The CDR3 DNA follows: TGTGCCAGCAGCCCAACCCAGCGGGCAAACGGGGAGCTGTTTTTT.

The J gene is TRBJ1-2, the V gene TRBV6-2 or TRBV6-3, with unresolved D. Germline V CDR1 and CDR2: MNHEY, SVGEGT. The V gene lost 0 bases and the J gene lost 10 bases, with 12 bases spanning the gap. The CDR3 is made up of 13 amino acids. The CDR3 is CASSYSTGMSYTF. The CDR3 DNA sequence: TGTGCCAGCAGTTACTCGACGGGGATGTCCTACACCTTC.

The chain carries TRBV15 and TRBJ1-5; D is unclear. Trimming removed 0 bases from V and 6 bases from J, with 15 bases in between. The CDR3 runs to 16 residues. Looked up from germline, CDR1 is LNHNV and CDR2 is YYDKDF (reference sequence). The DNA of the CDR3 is TGTGCCACCAGCAGAGATGGGATCCAAGGCCCTCAGCCCCAGCATTTT. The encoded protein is CATSRDGIQGPQPQHF.

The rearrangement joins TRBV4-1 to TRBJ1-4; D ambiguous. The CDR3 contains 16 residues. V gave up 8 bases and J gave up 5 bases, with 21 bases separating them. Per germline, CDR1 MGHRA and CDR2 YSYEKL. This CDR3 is CASCSPGAGENEKLFF. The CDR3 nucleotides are TGCGCCAGCTGCTCCCCGGGAGCCGGGGAGAATGAAAAACTGTTTTTT.

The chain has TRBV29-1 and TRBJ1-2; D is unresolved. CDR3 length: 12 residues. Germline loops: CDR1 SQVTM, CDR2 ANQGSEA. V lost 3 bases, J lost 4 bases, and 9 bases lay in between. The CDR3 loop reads CSVEKDLYGYTF. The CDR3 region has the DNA TGCAGCGTTGAGAAGGACCTCTATGGCTACACCTTC.

CDR3 region: CASSLEGALNEKLFF. CDR3 bases: TGTGCCAGCAGCTTGGAGGGGGCGCTTAATGAAAAACTGTTTTTT. J is TRBJ1-4 and V is TRBV5-4, with 7 bases that match TRBD1. The V and J ends lost 0 bases and 4 bases, in that order; junction bases with no gene match: 3. CDR3 length: 15 residues. Germline assignment: CDR1 SGHNT and CDR2 YYREEE (reference sequence).

Here the CDR3 reads CASRPPGQGNYGYTF. The CDR3 DNA follows: TGTGCCAGCAGGCCACCGGGACAGGGGAACTATGGCTACACCTTC. The chain recombines TRBV5-4 with TRBJ1-2; 10 nucleotides match TRBD1. The V segment lost 5 bases and the J segment 2 bases; nucleotides outside the gene matches: 6. The CDR3 runs to 15 residues. From germline, CDR1 is SGHNT and CDR2 YYREEE (reference sequence).